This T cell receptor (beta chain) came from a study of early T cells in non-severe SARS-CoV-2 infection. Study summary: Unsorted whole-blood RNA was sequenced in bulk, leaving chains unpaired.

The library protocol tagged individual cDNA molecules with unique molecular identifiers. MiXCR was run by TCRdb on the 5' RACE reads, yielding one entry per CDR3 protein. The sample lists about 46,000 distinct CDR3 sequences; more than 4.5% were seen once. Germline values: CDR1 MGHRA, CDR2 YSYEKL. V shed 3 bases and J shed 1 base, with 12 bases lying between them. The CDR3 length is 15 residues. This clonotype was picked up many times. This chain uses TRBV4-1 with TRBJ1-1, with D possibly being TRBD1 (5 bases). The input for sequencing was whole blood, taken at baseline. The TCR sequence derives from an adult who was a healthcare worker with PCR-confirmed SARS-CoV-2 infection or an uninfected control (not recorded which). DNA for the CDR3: TGCGCCAGCAGCCATATTAACAGGAAGAACACTGAAGCTTTCTTT. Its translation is CASSHINRKNTEAFF.